This entry lists 18 T cell receptor beta chains sequenced from one sample in a study of beta chain features in type 1 diabetes. Overall study findings and caveats: All four CD4+ subsets of Type 1 diabetes patients contained TCRB CDR3s that were moderately but significantly shorter.

These receptors lack a known antigen. Sequencing targeted expressed TCRB transcripts, as all isolated RNA had been reverse transcribed. Sequenced by immunoSEQ multiplex PCR; TCRdb stores in-frame clones only, minus some. This sample has around 690,000 clones, with 9.5% to 15% found just once. Sequencing input: naive CD4+ T cells from blood. The receptors derive from a man aged 30 to 39 with type 1 diabetes.

J is TRBJ2-1 and V is TRBV7-9, with D tentatively TRBD1 (5 bases). Between the trimmed V and J ends, which lost 6 bases and 0 bases, there was a span of 15 bases. Germline V lookup: CDR1 SEHNR, CDR2 FQNEAQ (reference sequence). This CDR3 is built from 16 residues. The CDR3 reads CASSLGHTSSYNEQFF. The DNA for the CDR3 is TGTGCCAGCAGTCTCGGACATACGAGCTCCTACAATGAGCAGTTCTTC.

This clone was counted between two and nine times. The rearrangement uses TRBV6-1 and TRBJ1-4; 7 nucleotides agree with TRBD1. The germline CDR1 and CDR2 sequences are MNHNS and SASEGT. CDR3 length: 15 residues. Losses at the gene ends were 6 bases for V and 0 bases for J; bases not matched to a gene: 4. The CDR3 region has the DNA TGTGCCAGCAGGGGACAGTTACCAACTAATGAAAAACTGTTTTTT. It encodes CASRGQLPTNEKLFF.

To note about this clone: Other nucleotide sequences in the sample specify the same CDR3. CDR3 amino acids: CAWSVLGNQPQHF. The CDR3 region has the DNA TGTGCCTGGAGTGTACTAGGCAATCAGCCCCAGCATTTT. This chain uses TRBV30 with TRBJ1-5, with D unresolved. V was cut by 0 bases and J by 2 bases, with 5 bases left in between. The CDR3 runs 13 residues. CDR1 GTSNPN and CDR2 SVGIG come from the germline V gene (reference sequence).

The genes are TRBV2 and TRBJ1-4; D perhaps matches TRBD1 (5 bases). This CDR3 comprises 14 residues. CDR1 is SNHLY, CDR2 FYNNEI, per germline. Trimming stripped 6 bases from V and 8 bases from J, with 16 bases between. The CDR3 region has the DNA TGTGCCAGCAGGCTCGGGACGGAAGCAGAAAAACTGTTTTTT. Its translation is CASRLGTEAEKLFF.

J is TRBJ2-7 and V is TRBV9; the match to TRBD1 covers 7 bases. V shed 4 bases and J 0 bases; nucleotides not matched to a gene: 19. There are 19 residues in the CDR3. Germline-derived CDR1 and CDR2 are SGDLS and YYNGEE. The CDR3 coding sequence is TGTGCCAGCAGCCCCAACCCGTCCGGGACAGTTAGGAGCTCCTACGAGCAGTACTTC. It specifies CASSPNPSGTVRSSYEQYF.

This clone has just a few counts. This chain links TRBV13 with TRBJ2-5; the D call may be TRBD1 or TRBD2 (6 bases each). CDR1 is PRHDT and CDR2 is FYEKMQ in the germline V gene (reference sequence). CDR3 length: 14 residues. Between the trimmed V and J ends, which lost 1 base and 7 bases, there was a span of 13 bases. The DNA for the CDR3 is TGTGCCAGCAGCTTAGTCGGGGGCGTCGGGACCCAGTACTTC. It translates to CASSLVGGVGTQYF.

This clone occurred a few times. The genes are TRBV5-4 and TRBJ2-5; D call uncertain. CDR3 length equals 14 residues. Germline V CDR1 and CDR2: SGHNT, YYREEE (reference sequence). V shed 0 bases and J shed 1 base, with 7 bases lying between them. The CDR3 nucleotides read TGTGCCAGCAGCTTGGAACATTTCCAAGAGACCCAGTACTTC. Amino acid sequence: CASSLEHFQETQYF.

This clone was detected a few times. This specimen includes other DNA sequences encoding the same CDR3. V and J are TRBV7-8 and TRBJ2-4; no clear D gene. Trimming removed 1 base from V and 5 bases from J, with 3 bases in between. In germline, CDR1 is SGHVS, CDR2 FQNEAQ. This CDR3 has 12 residues. CDR3 in amino acids: CASSLDQNIQYF. The DNA of the CDR3 is TGTGCCAGCAGCTTAGACCAAAACATTCAGTACTTC.

This clone showed up just a few times. The gene calls are TRBV18 and TRBJ2-3; 9 nucleotides agree with TRBD1. Trimming at V came to 5 bases and at J to 3 bases, leaving 6 bases not matched to a gene. Germline-derived CDR1 and CDR2 are KGHSH and LQKENI. CDR3 length: 15 amino acids. The CDR3 nucleotides are TGTGCCAGCTCAGCACACAGGGGGCCGACAGATACGCAGTATTTT. Its translation: CASSAHRGPTDTQYF. The full variable domain, with the rest looked up from reference TRBV18 and TRBJ2-3, is NAGVMQNPRHLVRRRGQEARLRCSPMKGHSHVYWYRQLPEEGLKFMVYLQKENIIDESGMPKERFSAEFPKEGPSILRIQQVVRGDSAAYFCASSAHRGPTDTQYFGPGTRLTVL.

This clone was observed a handful of times. This chain joins TRBV10-3 and TRBJ2-1; TRBD1 matches at 10 bases. Germline values: CDR1 ENHRY, CDR2 SYGVKD. The CDR3 is 17 residues long. V was pared by 8 bases and J by 6 bases, with 16 bases of the junction left unmatched. Here the CDR3 reads CAIGLKRGQGLGNEQFF. CDR3 nucleotide sequence: TGTGCCATCGGTCTCAAACGGGGACAGGGGTTGGGCAATGAGCAGTTCTTC.

The chain employs TRBV2 and TRBJ1-4, with 7 bases lining up with TRBD1. Germline CDR1 and CDR2: SNHLY and FYNNEI. CDR3 length: 13 amino acids. V lost 10 bases to trimming and J lost 8 bases; unmatched junction nucleotides: 10. CDR3 region: CATSSPGGEKLFF. In DNA form, the CDR3 reads TGTGCCACCTCGTCTCCAGGGGGAGAAAAACTGTTTTTT.

V is TRBV2 and J is TRBJ1-5, with a possible D match to TRBD1 (5 bases). V lost 5 bases and J 5 bases, leaving 16 bases between the germline ends. This CDR3 spans 15 amino acids. Per the germline V gene, CDR1 is SNHLY and CDR2 is FYNNEI. CDR3 loop: CASSWGDRTDQPQHF. CDR3 DNA sequence: TGTGCCAGCAGTTGGGGAGACAGAACAGATCAGCCCCAGCATTTT.

The J gene is TRBJ1-3, the V gene TRBV7-6; tentatively, D is TRBD1 (5 bases). This CDR3 has 18 residues. Deletions cut 1 base from V and 1 base from J, with 17 bases between. The germline CDR1 and CDR2 sequences are SGHVS and FNYEAQ. The CDR3: CASSLEARTRLSGNTIYF. DNA of the CDR3: TGTGCCAGCAGCTTAGAGGCCCGGACACGACTTTCTGGAAACACCATATATTTT. Drawing the rest from reference TRBV7-6 and TRBJ1-3, the complete variable domain is GAGVSQSPRYKVTKRGQDVALRCDPISGHVSLYWYRQALGQGPEFLTYFNYEAQQDKSGLPNDRFSAERPEGSISTLTIQRTEQRDSAMYRCASSLEARTRLSGNTIYFGEGSWLTVV.

This clone turned up a few times. This chain uses TRBV5-1 with TRBJ2-1, with D possibly TRBD2 on 6 matching bases. V was cut by 4 bases and J by 6 bases, with 14 bases left in between. CDR3 size: 14 residues. Per germline, CDR1 SGHRS and CDR2 YFSETQ. CDR3 nucleotide sequence: TGCGCCAGCAGCGCCACTTGGGGGGTCAATGAGCAGTTCTTC. Translated: CASSATWGVNEQFF. Full variable domain (missing parts from reference TRBV5-1 and TRBJ2-1): KAGVTQTPRYLIKTRGQQVTLSCSPISGHRSVSWYQQTPGQGLQFLFEYFSETQRNKGNFPGRFSGRQFSNSRSEMNVSTLELGDSALYLCASSATWGVNEQFFGPGTRLTVL.

This clone came up a few times. V usage is TRBV7-2 and J usage is TRBJ2-1, with a possible D match to TRBD1 (5 bases). The V and J ends lost 4 bases and 11 bases respectively, with 12 bases between them. This CDR3 has 12 residues. Germline loops: CDR1 SGHTA, CDR2 FQGNSA. The CDR3 loop reads CASSYRQNKQFF. CDR3 bases: TGTGCCAGCAGCTATCGACAGAATAAGCAGTTCTTC.

This rearrangement joins TRBV19 to TRBJ2-2, with D perhaps matching TRBD1 or TRBD2 (5 bases each). Trimming stripped 3 bases from V and 2 bases from J, with 19 bases between. CDR3 length: 18 residues. Germline V gene data show CDR1 as LNHDA and CDR2 as SQIVND (reference sequence). For the CDR3, the DNA is TGTGCCAGTAGTATTCGGGGCAGCTCCCGAGCTAACACCGGGGAGCTGTTTTTT. Encoded protein: CASSIRGSSRANTGELFF. Supplemented by reference TRBV19 and TRBJ2-2, the full variable domain reads DGGITQSPKYLFRKEGQNVTLSCEQNLNHDAMYWYRQDPGQGLRLIYYSQIVNDFQKGDIAEGYSVSREKKESFPLTVTSAQKNPTAFYLCASSIRGSSRANTGELFFGEGSRLTVL.

This clone was detected only a few times. V gene TRBV4-1 combines with J gene TRBJ2-2; 9 nucleotides align to TRBD2. The ends lost 0 bases at V and 2 bases at J; junction bases unmatched: 4. The CDR3 runs 17 residues. CDR1 and CDR2 from the germline V gene are MGHRA and YSYEKL. CDR3 in DNA: TGCGCCAGCAGCCAAGACCCGCGGGGGGGTAACACCGGGGAGCTGTTTTTT. This translates into CASSQDPRGGNTGELFF.

Only a few counts were recorded for this clone. The chain links TRBV19 to TRBJ1-5; a weak D match, TRBD1 (5 bases). V lost 3 bases and J 5 bases, leaving 8 bases between the germline ends. Per the germline V gene, CDR1 is LNHDA and CDR2 is SQIVND (reference sequence). This CDR3 contains 13 residues. The DNA for the CDR3 is TGTGCCAGTAGTATGGGGGGTCATCAGCCCCAGCATTTT. Translated: CASSMGGHQPQHF.